This T cell receptor (beta chain) was sequenced during a study of cytomegalovirus exposure and HLA in healthy donors. In this sample, this clone turned up once. Its matching antigen is unknown. Whole-study findings and limits: Immune exposure data for these donors was limited to CMV serostatus.

Researchers ran the PCR with 60 Vbeta and 13 Jbeta primers. TCRdb's copy holds only in-frame clones and misses some; the assay was immunoSEQ multiplex PCR. This sample yields 210,000 or so clones, of which 85% are seen a single time; about 0.25% belongs to the top ten. Germline CDR1 reads WSHSY; CDR2 reads SAAADI. CDR3 length: 19 amino acids. Trimming took 2 bases from V and 0 from J; bases not matched to a gene: 9. The V call is TRBV10-2, the J call TRBJ2-7; TRBD2 aligns across 14 bases. This receptor was identified in a girl aged 2-10 years in good health and CMV-seronegative. Sequencing was performed on PBMCs. In DNA, the CDR3 is TGCGCCAGCAGTGAGCGGACTAGCGGGAGGTCCGCTAGCTCCTACGAGCAGTACTTC. This sequence encodes CASSERTSGRSASSYEQYF.